The rows below give T cell receptor beta chains drawn from one sample of a study of immune evolution from preneoplasia to lung adenocarcinoma. Sequencing was performed with immunoSEQ multiplex PCR; in TCRdb, only in-frame clones are kept and a portion is missing. The data show some 5,200 clones, about four fifths seen once. The sample comprised FFPE normal lung tissue adjacent to the tumor. All receptors come from a person between 45 and 75 years old with lung adenocarcinoma. Both conserved end residues are part of each CDR3. A D gene is named only where the DNA matches it firmly. Clone size, where shown, is once, few, many, or a class for clones that have expanded.

j_call: TRBJ2-5; v_call: TRBV11-3; clone_size: NA; d_call: NA; cdr3_nt: TGTGCCAGCAGCTTTGAGGGGGGCGAGACCCAGTACTTC; cdr3_aa: CASSFEGGETQYF
j_call: TRBJ1-2; v_call: TRBV7-2; clone_size: few; d_call: NA; cdr3_nt: TGTGCCAGCAGCTTATTGAGGGGCGAAGGCTATGGCTACACCTTC; cdr3_aa: CASSLLRGEGYGYTF
j_call: TRBJ2-5; v_call: TRBV6-5; clone_size: NA; d_call: NA; cdr3_nt: TGTGCCAGCAGGGCACAATTCCTCCAAGAGACCCAGTACTTC; cdr3_aa: CASRAQFLQETQYF
j_call: TRBJ2-1; v_call: TRBV27; clone_size: NA; d_call: NA; cdr3_nt: TGTGCCAGCAGACCACCGGGACTCGAGTTTTCCAATGAGCAGTTCTTC; cdr3_aa: CASRPPGLEFSNEQFF
j_call: TRBJ2-5; v_call: TRBV9; clone_size: NA; d_call: NA; cdr3_nt: TGTGCCAGCGGCCGTGGGGGGGAGACCCAGTACTTC; cdr3_aa: CASGRGGETQYF
j_call: TRBJ2-6; v_call: TRBV5-6; clone_size: NA; d_call: NA; cdr3_nt: TGTGCCAGCAGCTCGTGGGGGACCGGGGCCAACGTCCTGACTTTC; cdr3_aa: CASSSWGTGANVLTF
j_call: TRBJ2-6; v_call: TRBV7-9; clone_size: NA; d_call: NA; cdr3_nt: TGTGCCAGCAGCTCAGTGGCCTCTGGGGCCAACGTCCTGACTTTC; cdr3_aa: CASSSVASGANVLTF
j_call: TRBJ2-1; v_call: TRBV9; clone_size: NA; d_call: NA; cdr3_nt: TGTGCCAGCAGCGTAGGGCTATTTGAGCAGTTCTTC; cdr3_aa: CASSVGLFEQFF
j_call: TRBJ2-3; v_call: TRBV30; clone_size: NA; d_call: TRBD1; cdr3_nt: TGTGCCTGGACAAGGGACAGGGTTTTGTCAGATACGCAGTATTTT; cdr3_aa: CAWTRDRVLSDTQYF
j_call: TRBJ2-7; v_call: TRBV6-5; clone_size: few; d_call: NA; cdr3_nt: TGTGCCAGCAGTTACGCTATTCCGGGGGCGTACTACGAGCAGTACTTC; cdr3_aa: CASSYAIPGAYYEQYF
j_call: TRBJ2-7; v_call: TRBV9; clone_size: few; d_call: TRBD2; cdr3_nt: TGTGCCAGCAGCATGGGACTAGCCGGGTACGAGCAGTACTTC; cdr3_aa: CASSMGLAGYEQYF
j_call: TRBJ1-5; v_call: TRBV5-6; clone_size: NA; d_call: NA; cdr3_nt: TGTGCCAGCAGCTTGGCCATAGGGAAAGGGGCCCAGCATTTT; cdr3_aa: CASSLAIGKGAQHF
j_call: TRBJ2-7; v_call: TRBV11-2; clone_size: NA; d_call: NA; cdr3_nt: TGTGCCAGCAGCCCACCAGCAGCCTACGAGCAGTACTTC; cdr3_aa: CASSPPAAYEQYF
j_call: TRBJ2-2; v_call: TRBV7-3; clone_size: hyperexpanded; d_call: NA; cdr3_nt: TGTGCCAGCAGCACCATGAACACCGGGGAGCTGTTTTTT; cdr3_aa: CASSTMNTGELFF
j_call: TRBJ2-5; v_call: TRBV7-9; clone_size: NA; d_call: TRBD1; cdr3_nt: TGTGCCACCGACAGGGACCAAGAGACCCAGTACTTC; cdr3_aa: CATDRDQETQYF
j_call: TRBJ2-3; v_call: TRBV5-8; clone_size: NA; d_call: TRBD2; cdr3_nt: TGTGCCAGCAGCTTCCCTACTCCGGGGGAGGGAGATACGCAGTATTTT; cdr3_aa: CASSFPTPGEGDTQYF
j_call: TRBJ1-2; v_call: TRBV21-1; clone_size: NA; d_call: NA; cdr3_nt: TGTGCCAGCAGCAGGAGGGACTATGGCTACACCTTC; cdr3_aa: CASSRRDYGYTF
j_call: TRBJ2-7; v_call: TRBV29-1; clone_size: few; d_call: TRBD2; cdr3_nt: TGCAGCGTTGAAGATCAGGCGGGAGGATCCTACGAGCAGTACTTC; cdr3_aa: CSVEDQAGGSYEQYF
j_call: TRBJ2-7; v_call: TRBV30; clone_size: NA; d_call: TRBD1; cdr3_nt: TGTGCCTGGAAAGCCCGGGACAGCCCTACGGGACAGTACTTC; cdr3_aa: CAWKARDSPTGQYF
j_call: TRBJ1-2; v_call: TRBV30; clone_size: NA; d_call: TRBD1; cdr3_nt: TGTGTCTGGAGTGTACCCCCTCCGACAGGGCATGGCTACACCTTC; cdr3_aa: CVWSVPPPTGHGYTF
j_call: TRBJ1-1; v_call: TRBV2; clone_size: NA; d_call: NA; cdr3_nt: TGTGCCAGCAGGGGGTTGAACACTGAAGCTTTCTTT; cdr3_aa: CASRGLNTEAFF
j_call: TRBJ2-1; v_call: TRBV6-1; clone_size: NA; d_call: TRBD2; cdr3_nt: TGTGCCAGCAGACTAGCGGGAGCTGGCAATGAGCAGTTCTTC; cdr3_aa: CASRLAGAGNEQFF
j_call: TRBJ1-1; v_call: TRBV2; clone_size: NA; d_call: TRBD1; cdr3_nt: TGTGCCAGCAGTCGACAGGGAAACACTGAAGCTTTCTTT; cdr3_aa: CASSRQGNTEAFF
j_call: TRBJ1-3; v_call: TRBV7-2; clone_size: NA; d_call: NA; cdr3_nt: TGTGCCAGCAGCTTAGTGGGGGGGATCTCTGGAAACACCATATATTTT; cdr3_aa: CASSLVGGISGNTIYF
j_call: TRBJ2-7; v_call: TRBV11-3; clone_size: NA; d_call: NA; cdr3_nt: TGTGCCAGCAGCACCGTGGCGGGCTCGGACGAGCAGTACTTC; cdr3_aa: CASSTVAGSDEQYF
j_call: TRBJ2-5; v_call: TRBV28; clone_size: NA; d_call: TRBD1; cdr3_nt: TGTGCCAGCACCCTTCGACAGGGTCCTTGGGAGACCCAGTACTTC; cdr3_aa: CASTLRQGPWETQYF
j_call: TRBJ2-2; v_call: TRBV2; clone_size: NA; d_call: TRBD1; cdr3_nt: TGTGCCAGCAGTCGGGACAGGGTGAACACCGGGGAGCTGTTTTTT; cdr3_aa: CASSRDRVNTGELFF
j_call: TRBJ1-2; v_call: TRBV12-5; clone_size: NA; d_call: TRBD1; cdr3_nt: TGTGCTAGTGGTTTGGTACAGGGGGCCAACTATGGCTACACCTTC; cdr3_aa: CASGLVQGANYGYTF
j_call: TRBJ1-5; v_call: TRBV6-1; clone_size: NA; d_call: TRBD1; cdr3_nt: TGTGCCAGCAGGGCCGGGACAGTTAGCAATCAGCCCCAGCATTTT; cdr3_aa: CASRAGTVSNQPQHF
j_call: TRBJ2-7; v_call: TRBV28; clone_size: NA; d_call: NA; cdr3_nt: TGTGCCAGCAGAAAAGGTTACGAGCAGTACTTC; cdr3_aa: CASRKGYEQYF
j_call: TRBJ1-5; v_call: TRBV27; clone_size: NA; d_call: NA; cdr3_nt: TGTGCCAGCAGTTTAAGAGGGGCTGGGGGCAATCAGCCCCAGCATTTT; cdr3_aa: CASSLRGAGGNQPQHF
j_call: TRBJ2-3; v_call: TRBV9; clone_size: NA; d_call: TRBD2; cdr3_nt: TGTGCCAGCAGCGTAGGCACTAGCGGGGTCACAGATACGCAGTATTTT; cdr3_aa: CASSVGTSGVTDTQYF
j_call: TRBJ2-5; v_call: TRBV30; clone_size: NA; d_call: NA; cdr3_nt: TGTGCCTGGAGTACGGTGGGGTGGGGGAGACAAGAGACCCAGTACTTC; cdr3_aa: CAWSTVGWGRQETQYF
j_call: TRBJ2-1; v_call: TRBV28; clone_size: NA; d_call: NA; cdr3_nt: TGTGCCAGCAGTTCGACTTGGGGTGAGCAGTTCTTC; cdr3_aa: CASSSTWGEQFF
j_call: TRBJ1-1; v_call: TRBV30; clone_size: NA; d_call: NA; cdr3_nt: TGTGCCTGGAGTCGGGACATGAACACTGAAGCTTTCTTT; cdr3_aa: CAWSRDMNTEAFF
j_call: TRBJ1-2; v_call: TRBV6-7; clone_size: NA; d_call: NA; cdr3_nt: TGTGCCAGCAGTTACTCGAGTTCGGAGGGAGCGCTTGGGGGCTACACCTTC; cdr3_aa: CASSYSSSEGALGGYTF
j_call: TRBJ1-1; v_call: TRBV6-1; clone_size: NA; d_call: NA; cdr3_nt: TGTGCCAGCAGTGAAGGGACAGAGTGGACTGAAGCTTTCTTT; cdr3_aa: CASSEGTEWTEAFF